These 26 T cell receptor beta chains were sequenced from one sample in a study of memory CD4+ T cells and cytomegalovirus serostatus. Some clones are missing from TCRdb's copy, which holds only in-frame ones; the method was immunoSEQ multiplex PCR. The sample records about 42,000 clones, over 70% being singletons. The sort gate was single viable CD3+CD4+CD8-CD45RO+ cells for memory CD4+ T cells. The source material was memory CD4+ T cells from blood. The receptors were gathered from an adult in good health and CMV-seronegative.

J is TRBJ2-5 and V is TRBV18; a weak D match, TRBD1 (6 bases). CDR1 KGHSH and CDR2 LQKENI come from the germline V gene. The CDR3 covers 12 residues. Trimming removed 8 bases from V and 5 bases from J, with 12 bases in between. The CDR3 protein is CASHRDQETQYF. The CDR3 DNA reads TGTGCCAGCCACAGGGATCAGGAGACCCAGTACTTC.

The chain combines TRBV10-3 with TRBJ2-4, with 7 positions matching TRBD1. Germline CDR1 ENHRY, CDR2 SYGVKD. This CDR3 contains 13 residues. V lost 11 bases to trimming and J lost 4 bases; unmatched junction nucleotides: 8. The chain's CDR3 is CAATGTEKNIQYF. Written as DNA, the CDR3 is TGTGCCGCCACCGGGACAGAGAAAAACATTCAGTACTTC.

This clone came up a few times. This chain links TRBV7-2 with TRBJ2-2; a weak D match, TRBD2 (6 bases). Germline V gene lookup returns CDR1 SGHTA and CDR2 FQGNSA. The length of the CDR3 is 13 residues. The germline V and J ends were trimmed by 3 bases and 8 bases, with 10 bases remaining between them. The CDR3 region has the DNA TGTGCCAGCAGCTTGGTGGGGGGAGGGGAGCTGTTTTTT. This sequence encodes CASSLVGGGELFF. The full variable domain, its missing parts supplied by reference TRBV7-2 and TRBJ2-2, is GAGVSQSPSNKVTEKGKDVELRCDPISGHTALYWYRQSLGQGLEFLIYFQGNSAPDKSGLPSDRFSAERTGGSVSTLTIQRTQQEDSAVYLCASSLVGGGELFFGEGSRLTVL.

The chain uses TRBV19 and TRBJ1-6; 10 bases map to TRBD1. The CDR3 runs 16 residues. Trimming at V came to 5 bases and at J to 9 bases, leaving 10 bases not matched to a gene. Per germline, CDR1 LNHDA and CDR2 SQIVND (reference sequence). CDR3 bases: TGTGCCAGTAGTTTAGGGACAGGGGTCCCTCTTTCACCCCTCCACTTT. Translation: CASSLGTGVPLSPLHF. The entire variable domain, with the rest obtained from reference TRBV19 and TRBJ1-6, is as follows: DGGITQSPKYLFRKEGQNVTLSCEQNLNHDAMYWYRQDPGQGLRLIYYSQIVNDFQKGDIAEGYSVSREKKESFPLTVTSAQKNPTAFYLCASSLGTGVPLSPLHFGNGTRLTVT.

The chain joins TRBV25-1 to TRBJ2-7; tentative D call: TRBD1 (6 bases). Trimming cost V 2 bases and J 7 bases, with 21 bases left between them. CDR3 length: 16 residues. Germline loops: CDR1 MGHDK, CDR2 SYGVNS. CDR3 sequence: CASSEGPGTPSLEQYF. CDR3 nucleotide sequence: TGTGCCAGCAGTGAAGGGCCTGGGACACCCTCATTGGAGCAGTACTTC.

This clone was recorded a few times. Here the CDR3 DNA reads TGTGCCAGCAGAACCGGGACAGGAATCATGGAAGCTTTCTTT. Its translation is CASRTGTGIMEAFF. The chain combines TRBV6-1 with TRBJ1-1, with 8 bases that match TRBD1. The length of the CDR3 is 14 residues. The germline V gene encodes CDR1 MNHNS and CDR2 SASEGT. Unmatched junction bases numbered 11, after V lost 6 bases and J lost 8 bases.

The chain recombines TRBV5-6 with TRBJ1-3; 7 positions agree with TRBD1. This CDR3 is built from 15 residues. Germline V lookup: CDR1 SGHDT, CDR2 YYEEEE. J gave up 4 bases and V 4 bases, and 8 bases lay outside the gene matches. The CDR3 bases are TGTGCCAGCAGCCAAGACAGGGTTGGCGGAAACACCATATATTTT. Translation gives CASSQDRVGGNTIYF.

This chain uses TRBV5-5 with TRBJ1-3, with TRBD1 matching 7 bases. CDR1 and CDR2 (germline): SGHKS, YYEKEE (reference sequence). The CDR3 covers 16 residues. V was pared by 5 bases and J by 0 bases, with 8 bases of the junction left unmatched. CDR3 nucleotides: TGTGCCAGCAGTGCGACAGGGACCTTCTCTGGAAACACCATATATTTT. This codes for CASSATGTFSGNTIYF.

The rearrangement uses TRBV5-1 and TRBJ2-7; D ambiguous. This CDR3 region has 14 residues. Trimming took 7 bases from V and 0 from J, leaving 14 bases between them. Germline lookup yields CDR1 SGHRS and CDR2 YFSETQ. As DNA, the CDR3 is TGCGCCAGCCTACCGACGGTTAACTCCTACGAGCAGTACTTC. The encoded protein is CASLPTVNSYEQYF.

The rearrangement links TRBV9 to TRBJ2-3, with TRBD2 matching 8 bases. Germline lookup yields CDR1 SGDLS and CDR2 YYNGEE. The CDR3 has 15 residues. Trimming took 0 bases from V and 4 from J; bases not matched to a gene: 4. Here the CDR3 DNA reads TGTGCCAGCAGCGTAGCCGGGGGGGCGTCAGATACGCAGTATTTT. Encoded protein: CASSVAGGASDTQYF.

This rearrangement joins TRBV5-1 to TRBJ2-1, with a weak D call TRBD2 (5 bases). Per germline, CDR1 SGHRS and CDR2 YFSETQ. This CDR3 is built from 11 residues. V lost 5 bases to trimming and J lost 8 bases, with 8 bases between them. In nucleotides, the CDR3 is TGCGCCAGCAGGGGGAGAGATGAGCAGTTCTTC. This translates into CASRGRDEQFF.

This clone was counted a few times. The V call is TRBV15, the J call TRBJ2-2, with no clear D. Germline assignment: CDR1 LNHNV and CDR2 YYDKDF (reference sequence). Trimming left V 0 bases short and J 5 bases short, with 10 bases between. This CDR3 is built from 15 residues. The CDR3 region has the DNA TGTGCCACCAGCAGAGAGACTTTCGGGACCGGGGAGCTGTTTTTT. Translated, it gives CATSRETFGTGELFF. Using reference TRBV15 and TRBJ2-2 for the parts outside the CDR3, the full variable domain is DAMVIQNPRYQVTQFGKPVTLSCSQTLNHNVMYWYQQKSSQAPKLLFHYYDKDFNNEADTPDNFQSRRPNTSFCFLDIRSPGLGDTAMYLCATSRETFGTGELFFGEGSRLTVL.

This sequence joins TRBV29-1 and TRBJ2-1, with 8 bases lining up with TRBD1. V gave up 4 bases and J gave up 6 bases; unmatched junction bases: 5. This CDR3 comprises 13 residues. Germline CDR1 and CDR2: SQVTM and ANQGSEA. The CDR3 sequence is CSVGDRNRNEQFF. In DNA form, the CDR3 reads TGCAGCGTTGGGGACAGGAATCGCAATGAGCAGTTCTTC.

The V call is TRBV6-1, the J call TRBJ2-1; 8 bases agree with TRBD2. The ends lost 7 bases at V and 1 base at J; junction bases unmatched: 6. This CDR3 region has 15 residues. Germline V gene data show CDR1 as MNHNS and CDR2 as SASEGT. The CDR3 region is CASTVTSASYNEQFF. CDR3 DNA sequence: TGTGCCAGCACGGTGACTAGCGCATCCTACAATGAGCAGTTCTTC.

CDR3 sequence reads: CASSLVSRTGRQSGYTF. The CDR3 nucleotides read TGTGCCAGCAGCTTGGTGTCTAGGACAGGCCGCCAGAGTGGCTACACCTTC. The genes are TRBV5-6 and TRBJ1-2; 7 nucleotides align to TRBD1. The CDR3 spans 17 residues. CDR1 SGHDT and CDR2 YYEEEE come from the germline V gene. The ends lost 0 bases at V and 7 bases at J; junction bases unmatched: 15.

The J gene is TRBJ1-1, the V gene TRBV2; D is unresolved. Trimming removed 2 bases from V and 6 bases from J, with 10 bases in between. The germline V gene encodes CDR1 SNHLY and CDR2 FYNNEI. The CDR3 length is 13 residues. The CDR3 sequence: CASSEREGSEAFF. The CDR3 nucleotides read TGTGCCAGCAGTGAACGGGAAGGTTCTGAAGCTTTCTTT.

To note about this clone: At one boundary the junction diverges from the germline segment, which might be a read error. This rearrangement joins TRBV10-3 to TRBJ1-2; a possible D gene is TRBD1 (5 bases). The CDR3 extends over 14 amino acids. Germline lookup yields CDR1 ENHRY and CDR2 SYGVKD. DNA for the CDR3: TGTGCCAGCAGTTACCGGGGCAGGGACTATGGCTACACCTTC. As protein: CASSYRGRDYGYTF.

The chain couples TRBV11-1 to TRBJ1-1; 9 bases are a match to TRBD1. J was trimmed by 2 bases and V by 4 bases; bases with no gene match: 5. This CDR3 region has 15 residues. Germline-derived CDR1 and CDR2 are SGHAT and FQDESV (reference sequence). CDR3 nucleotide sequence: TGTGCCAGCAGCTACAACAGGGGGCCTAACACTGAAGCTTTCTTT. Its protein is CASSYNRGPNTEAFF.

This chain connects TRBV5-1 to TRBJ1-4; D is perhaps TRBD1 (6 bases). Trimming shortened V by 1 base and J by 1 base, and 11 bases separated the two germline ends. The germline CDR1 and CDR2 sequences are SGHRS and YFSETQ. This CDR3 contains 16 residues. CDR3 region: CASSLPEGVTNEKLFF. CDR3 in DNA: TGCGCCAGCAGCTTGCCGGAGGGGGTAACTAATGAAAAACTGTTTTTT.

V gene TRBV5-8 combines with J gene TRBJ2-6; D perhaps matches TRBD2 (5 bases). The V gene's germline CDR1 is SGHTS and CDR2 YDEGEE. This CDR3 is built from 15 residues. The V end was cut by 1 base, the J end by 2 bases, with 7 bases between. The CDR3 DNA follows: TGTGCCAGCAGCTTGATGGGAGCTGGGGCCAACGTCCTGACTTTC. This translates into CASSLMGAGANVLTF. Supplemented by reference TRBV5-8 and TRBJ2-6, the full variable domain reads EAGVTQSPTHLIKTRGQQATLRCSPISGHTSVYWYQQALGLGLQFLLWYDEGEERNRGNFPPRFSGRQFPNYSSELNVNALELEDSALYLCASSLMGAGANVLTFGAGSRLTVL.

This clone was detected only once. The rearrangement joins TRBV6-6 to TRBJ1-2, with unresolved D. Trimming stripped 6 bases from V and 7 bases from J, with 24 bases between. This CDR3 is built from 16 residues. The germline V gene encodes CDR1 MNHNY and CDR2 SVGAGI (reference sequence). CDR3 DNA sequence: TGTGCCAGCAGCCACGGTCTAGAAGGCGCCCCGGGTGGCTACACCTTC. It translates to CASSHGLEGAPGGYTF.

The gene calls are TRBV7-9 and TRBJ2-1; D might be TRBD1 or TRBD2, each matching 6 bases. Germline assignment: CDR1 SEHNR and CDR2 FQNEAQ (reference sequence). V was trimmed by 7 bases and J by 6 bases, leaving 16 bases between them. CDR3 size: 14 residues. The DNA for the CDR3 is TGTGCCAGCAAAGTTGGGGGGCTCAGCAATGAGCAGTTCTTC. This encodes CASKVGGLSNEQFF.

The chain couples TRBV30 to TRBJ1-1, with D possibly TRBD1 on 6 matching bases. V gave up 3 bases and J gave up 4 bases, with 18 bases separating them. Germline values: CDR1 GTSNPN, CDR2 SVGIG (reference sequence). There are 15 residues in the CDR3. CDR3 amino acids: CAWREQGLSGTEAFF. The CDR3 nucleotides are TGTGCCTGGAGGGAACAGGGATTGAGTGGCACTGAAGCTTTCTTT.

V and J are TRBV2 and TRBJ1-2; 7 positions agree with TRBD1. Germline V lookup: CDR1 SNHLY, CDR2 FYNNEI. V shed 11 bases and J 7 bases; nucleotides not matched to a gene: 13. The CDR3 has 13 residues. This CDR3 is CAGGTATNSGYTF. The CDR3 bases are TGTGCCGGGGGGACAGCCACAAATTCTGGCTACACCTTC.

As for this clone: A read error may account for a junction end that differs from germline. The chain joins TRBV20-1 to TRBJ2-5, with TRBD1 as a possible D gene (6 bases). This CDR3 has 8 amino acids. Germline CDR1 reads DFQATT; CDR2 reads SNEGSKA (reference sequence). CDR3 coding DNA: TGCAGCTTAGAGACAGGAAACTTC. Protein: CSLETGNF.

The chain carries TRBV7-9 and TRBJ2-1, with D possibly being TRBD1 or TRBD2 (5 bases each). The V gene lost 6 bases and the J gene lost 6 bases, with 15 bases spanning the gap. The CDR3 runs to 14 residues. CDR1 SEHNR and CDR2 FQNEAQ come from the germline V gene (reference sequence). CDR3 sequence: CASRKMGPSNEQFF. CDR3 nucleotides: TGTGCCAGCAGAAAAATGGGACCATCCAATGAGCAGTTCTTC. The whole variable domain, remainder taken from reference TRBV7-9 and TRBJ2-1, is DTGVSQNPRHKITKRGQNVTFRCDPISEHNRLYWYRQTLGQGPEFLTYFQNEAQLEKSRLLSDRFSAERPKGSFSTLEIQRTEQGDSAMYLCASRKMGPSNEQFFGPGTRLTVL.